One and the same sample provided the 4 T cell receptor beta chains below, sequenced in a study of blood T cell repertoires in COVID-19. Produced via immunoSEQ multiplex PCR; TCRdb's table is partial and in-frame only. The sample has about 140,000 clones; 88% are singletons. Sequenced input: peripheral blood. The receptors come from a man in his sixties with active or convalescent COVID-19.

The gene calls are TRBV24-1 and TRBJ2-4, with unresolved D. The length of the CDR3 is 12 residues. Trimming took 2 bases from V and 6 from J, leaving 4 bases between them. The V gene's germline CDR1 is KGHDR and CDR2 SFDVKD. The CDR3: CATSDYTNIQYF. CDR3 DNA sequence: TGTGCCACCAGTGATTACACAAACATTCAGTACTTC.

The rearrangement uses TRBV5-4 and TRBJ2-2; weak D call: TRBD2 (6 bases). V was cut by 4 bases and J by 3 bases, with 16 bases left in between. The CDR3 contains 16 residues. Germline CDR1 SGHNT, CDR2 YYREEE (reference sequence). CDR3: CASSPSSSGYTGELFF. The DNA for the CDR3 is TGTGCCAGCAGCCCCTCGAGTAGCGGATACACCGGGGAGCTGTTTTTT. Full variable domain (remainder filled in from reference TRBV5-4 and TRBJ2-2): ETGVTQSPTHLIKTRGQQVTLRCSSQSGHNTVSWYQQALGQGPQFIFQYYREEENGRGNFPPRFSGLQFPNYSSELNVNALELDDSALYLCASSPSSSGYTGELFFGEGSRLTVL.

Comment on this clone: Relative to the germline gene, one junction end is altered; a read error may explain this. This sequence joins TRBV7-8 and TRBJ1-1; 8 bases are a match to TRBD1. Per germline, CDR1 SGHVS and CDR2 FQNEAQ. CDR3 length: 14 amino acids. CDR3: CASSPRTGNAEAFF. Written as DNA, the CDR3 is TGTGCCAGCAGCCCAAGGACAGGGAACGCTGAAGCTTTCTTT.

The chain joins TRBV28 to TRBJ1-5; TRBD1 agrees at 9 bases. This CDR3 has 18 residues. CDR1 is MDHEN, CDR2 SYDVKM, per germline. The V gene end was trimmed by 4 bases and the J gene end by 1 base; junction bases not matched to a gene: 11. The CDR3 loop reads CASSSGQGTLGSNQPQHF. The DNA for the CDR3 is TGTGCCAGCAGTTCAGGACAGGGGACACTGGGGAGCAATCAGCCCCAGCATTTT.